This T cell receptor beta chain emerged from a study of cytomegalovirus exposure and HLA in healthy donors (dated by TCRdb to about 2017). A note on the overall study: According to an earlier analysis of around 600 of the donors, about 170 million T cells yielded over 90 million unique TCR beta sequences and 276 Gb of sequence data. Roughly 300 gigabases of sequencing data and approximately 92 million unique TCR sequences made up an early release that covered over 550 HLA-typed donors. Among the roughly 410 genotyped donors, more than 70% belonged to the genetic ancestry cluster associated with self-reported Caucasian donors. The study was designed to test whether signatures of past pathogen exposure could be identified by cataloging public T cell receptors. The study used immunosequencing to profile the T cell repertoires of approximately 640 subjects and linked those repertoires to cytomegalovirus serostatus. Besides the first cohort of 550 to 750 subjects, a separate validation cohort made up of 120 different subjects was used. To predict cytomegalovirus infection status, the study brought together high-throughput TCR immunosequencing, statistical association of individual TCRs with disease status, and machine learning. In a later analysis, previously published TCR beta repertoires from 666 donors were re-analyzed and high-resolution HLA genotyping was added so that TCR occurrence patterns could be studied. In the later analysis, no new phenotypic data were used to find candidate immune exposures; instead, reliance was placed on TCR beta sequences and their occurrence across donors. An earlier analysis of approximately 630 of the donors applied high-throughput TCR beta sequencing to assess whether each TCR beta V gene segment acted as functional or pseudogenic. Alongside the repertoire data, information on donor age, sex, ethnicity and CMV serostatus was compiled. A later genetic analysis used genome-wide SNP genotypes for 398 of the 666 donors, treating that subset as a discovery cohort. Every repertoire in the discovery cohort had been generated on one and the same sequencing platform. HLA typing included class I and class II loci at four-digit resolution. The number of donors typed differed by locus, with roughly 620-630 for A, B, C, DRB1 and DQB1, roughly 550 for DQA1, approximately 580 for DPA1, and some 450 for DPB1. Roughly 5 DR-DQ haplotypes were treated as single units for association and clustering because of strong linkage in the cohort. Among 398 genotyped donors of the cohort, an average of approximately 250,000 unique TCR beta nucleotide sequences were sequenced per donor, roughly 20% of them non-productive.

Library preparation employed the immunoSEQ multiplex PCR assay. For the multiplex PCR, a mixture combining 60 forward primers for TCR Vbeta segments and 13 reverse primers for TCR Jbeta segments was used. A multiplex PCR assay on genomic DNA amplified the CDR3 region of rearranged TCR beta genes. The amplified TCR beta libraries were sequenced on the Illumina HiSeq System as 87-base-pair reads. Per the original workflow: A later analysis tallied 75 million to 85 million unique TCR beta chains across the 600 to 700 repertoires, and about 10 million of those chains were shared by two or more donors. Raw reads were error-corrected and collapsed into unique sequences with a nearest-neighbor algorithm that merged closely related sequences to remove PCR and sequencing errors. To assign V, D and J gene segments, CDR3 sequences were aligned to IMGT reference sequences. For a sequence to be retained, a match of at least six nucleotides was required to both a V gene segment and a J gene segment. A rearrangement counted as productive if the CDR3 had no stop codons and remained in frame with V and J, and every other rearrangement counted as non-productive. Following IMGT convention, CDR3 was defined as the stretch from the second conserved V-encoded cysteine up to the conserved J-encoded phenylalanine. The earlier analysis of about 610 of the donors excluded any sequence lacking an unambiguous match to a single V gene segment. In an earlier analysis of 587 of the donors, a V segment was called functional when productive rearrangements were above 56.7%, and segregating when the standard deviation between donors exceeded 5%. A statistical classification framework was built for diagnosing cytomegalovirus status from the catalog of TCR beta chain sequences. In a later analysis, TCR nucleotide sequences were compared against IMGT/GENE-DB human TR gene sequences so that V and J genes could be assigned. In a later analysis, CDR3 sequences and most-parsimonious VDJ recombination scenarios were assigned using the TCRdist pipeline. In a later analysis, every TCR beta chain was defined by the combination of its CDR3 amino acid sequence and its V-gene family, and reads without a unique V-gene family were dropped. As a way to deal with suspected cross-contamination and a sequencing artifact, a later analysis dropped nearly 600 nucleotide sequences that were highly shared and had low generation probability. A later analysis calculated a clonal expansion index for each public chain from normalized within-repertoire ranks of inferred template counts. In a later analysis, generation probabilities were computed using a VDJ recombination model fitted to out-of-frame rearrangements, and the results were checked against IGoR. In a later analysis, hypergeometric tests were used to score TCR-TCR, TCR-HLA and TCR-CMV co-occurrence, with a repertoire-size bias correction applied to TCR pairs. In a later analysis, false discovery rates were estimated by permuting HLA or CMV assignments 20 times. A later analysis grouped co-occurring TCRs with DBSCAN, adding TCRdist sequence similarity when clustering within HLA-allele-positive subsets. For co-occurrence clustering, repertoires with fewer than 30,000 or more than 120,000 public chains were excluded, along with five or six repertoires with anomalous nucleotide sharing. The source is immuneACCESS, and TCRdb retained only in-frame sequences with V and J called. Part of the clones is not carried over; for the studies checked, unresolved V genes explain less than half of this, and the remainder is unexplained. V and J calls and clone size follow that table, whereas D and trimming were derived from the DNA. This sample comprises 110,000 or so clones, 60% to 80% of them detected only once. 4.9% of the sample belongs to the ten largest clones.

The cohort consisted of some 730 healthy bone marrow donors. Cohort members were all nominally healthy when sampled, although unrecorded immune exposures were likely present. The donor tested CMV seropositive and was one of the 289 seropositive cohort members. Each donor provided a peripheral blood sample, and peripheral blood mononuclear cells were used for TCR beta sequencing. The Qiagen DNeasy Blood Extraction Kit was used to extract genomic DNA from the blood cell samples. There are 13 amino acids in the CDR3, from cysteine to phenylalanine inclusive. Just CDR3 DNA is preserved here, 39 bases in frame from base 1. CDR1 and CDR2 (SGHDT, YYEEEE) derive from the germline V gene. The germline ends are 8 bases apart after V is trimmed by 0 bases and J by 5 bases. Results and caveats for the whole study, not just this receptor: A later analysis found that most CMV-associated TCR beta chains appeared HLA-restricted, with HLA associations seemingly driven largely by CMV exposure. In the study, some 160 TCR beta chains were listed as associated with cytomegalovirus. A further reported finding was that TCR beta sequences accurately predicted the HLA-A and HLA-B alleles for most subjects in the first cohort. Some IMGT-functional V segments, including TRBV6-2 and TRBV6-3, could not be distinguished by the 87-base-pair reads and were therefore excluded. In a later analysis, the rate of TCR association differed among HLA loci, with DRB1 alleles having the most associated TCRs and HLA-C alleles having the fewest. Because counts were too low, about 18 rarely observed V segments, including chromosome 9 orphons, were excluded from the earlier analysis of 587 of the donors. Most TCR sequences were observed very rarely across donors, whereas some public TCRs were present in many individuals. An association between a missense DCLRE1C variant and V-gene and J-gene trimming of TCR beta chains was found in a later genetic analysis and replicated in an independent cohort. A later analysis reported that several top co-occurrence clusters appeared linked to parvovirus B19, influenza, CMV and Epstein-Barr virus. In a later genetic analysis, fewer N-insertions in productive TCRs were reported among donors in an Asian-associated ancestry cluster than the roughly 640-donor mean. Cytomegalovirus status was reported to be diagnosed by the classifier with high specificity and sensitivity in both the original and validation cohorts. For the cohort, immune exposure information was limited to CMV serostatus. Strong co-occurrence of HLA alleles, especially DR and DQ, made assigning TCR associations to individual alleles difficult. A cluster of highly shared sequence variants was judged likely to represent a technical artifact of the sequencing pipeline. In vitro tests confirmed that three of the cytomegalovirus-associated TCR beta chains recognize cytomegalovirus antigens. The authors suggested that the approach could potentially be generalized to other disease states and immunological phenotypes. Correlated functional status among segregating V segments might reflect linkage disequilibrium, but an unknown experimental factor could not be ruled out. Because HLA typing was missing for some donors at each locus, association tests included only the typed subset. Only TCR beta chains were sequenced in this cohort, and the absence of alpha or paired-chain data limited detectable features. A later analysis associated about 17,000 TCR beta sequences with specific HLA alleles at a false discovery rate of 0.05. Roughly uniform sequencing depth across donors was assumed in presence/absence analyses, although this assumption may not hold. An earlier analysis of 587 of the donors showed that most TCR beta V segments appeared in productive rearrangements either about 87% or about 30% of the time, which broadly matched IMGT annotations. In a later analysis, HLA-associated TCR beta chains were found to be more clonally expanded and to have lower generation probabilities than equally common non-associated chains.

As for this clone: This receptor's antigen is unknown. The record has no base qualities; no much larger clone is one base away.

Specimen: PBMCs. This receptor was obtained from a man aged 45-65 years in good health and CMV-seropositive. The V gene is TRBV5-6 and the J gene is TRBJ2-5; a tentative D match to TRBD2 spans 5 bases. The DNA sequence is given as TGTGCCAGCAGCTTGGCTAGCAGGGAGACCCAGTACTTC. Its protein is CASSLASRETQYF.